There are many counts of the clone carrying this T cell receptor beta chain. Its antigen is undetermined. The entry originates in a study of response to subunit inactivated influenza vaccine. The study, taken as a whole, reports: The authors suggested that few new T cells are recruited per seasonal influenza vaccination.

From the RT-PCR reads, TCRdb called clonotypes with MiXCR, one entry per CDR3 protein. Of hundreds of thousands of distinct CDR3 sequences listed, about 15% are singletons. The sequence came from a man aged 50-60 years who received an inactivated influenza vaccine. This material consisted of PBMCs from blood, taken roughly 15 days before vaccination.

The CDR3, as DNA: TGTGCCAGCAGCTTGGTCTCTAGCGGGGCCACAGATACGCAGTATTTT. It encodes CASSLVSSGATDTQYF. The chain links TRBV7-2 to TRBJ2-3; 9 bases line up with TRBD2. Germline CDR1 is SGHTA and CDR2 is FQGNSA. CDR3 size: 16 residues. With V trimmed by 3 bases and J by 2 bases, 6 bases remained unmatched.